This T cell receptor beta chain was recorded in a study of blood T cell repertoires in COVID-19. Study context: Sites across the United States, Italy and Spain contributed samples from acute and convalescent COVID-19. T cells, B-cell-depleted T cells, or PBMCs supplied cDNA or gDNA.

Germline loops: CDR1 SGHTA, CDR2 FQGNSA. The CDR3 has 15 residues. The germline V and J ends were trimmed by 3 bases and 1 base, with 10 bases remaining between them. Clones were read by immunoSEQ multiplex PCR, and TCRdb kept only the in-frame ones, dropping some. The data show 100,000 to 150,000 clones, with approximately 74% seen just once and 4.5% to 6% held by the top ten. The sequenced sample consisted of peripheral blood. The chain is built from TRBV7-2 and TRBJ1-5; D possibly corresponds to TRBD1 (5 bases). This TCR came from a man older than 75 with COVID-19, enrolled during active disease. CDR3 DNA sequence: TGTGCCAGCAGCTTGGGGAGGGGAAGCAATCAGCCCCAGCATTTT. Protein sequence: CASSLGRGSNQPQHF.